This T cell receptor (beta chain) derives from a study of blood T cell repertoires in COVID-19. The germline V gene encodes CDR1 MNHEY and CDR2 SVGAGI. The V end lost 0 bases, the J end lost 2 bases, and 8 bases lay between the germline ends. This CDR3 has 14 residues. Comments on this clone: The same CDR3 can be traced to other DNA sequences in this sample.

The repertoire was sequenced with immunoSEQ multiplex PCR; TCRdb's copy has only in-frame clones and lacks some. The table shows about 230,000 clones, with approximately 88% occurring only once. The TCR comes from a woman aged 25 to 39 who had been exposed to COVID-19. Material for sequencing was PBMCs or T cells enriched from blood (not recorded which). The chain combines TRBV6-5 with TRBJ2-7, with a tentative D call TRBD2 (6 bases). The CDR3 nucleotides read TGTGCCAGCAGTTACTCGGGACTCACCTACGAGCAGTACTTC. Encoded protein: CASSYSGLTYEQYF.